Presented here are 7 T cell receptor beta chains from one specimen sequenced in a study of response to subunit inactivated influenza vaccine. TCRdb ran MiXCR on the RT-PCR reads and lists one entry per CDR3 protein. The sample includes approximately 570,000 distinct CDR3 sequences, roughly 8.2% of them seen just once. This sample comprised PBMCs from blood, obtained less than 25 months after vaccination. These receptors were obtained from a man between 45 and 75 years old who received an inactivated influenza vaccine.

This clonotype has more than one count but fewer than ten. The CDR3 DNA sequence: TGTGCCAGCCGGACCACTAGCGGGAGGGGACAGTACTTC. Its translation: CASRTTSGRGQYF. This chain joins TRBV6-2 or TRBV6-3 and TRBJ2-7; 13 nucleotides agree with TRBD2. CDR3 length equals 13 residues. CDR1 and CDR2 (germline): MNHEY, SVGEGT. Trimming removed 8 bases from V and 10 bases from J; junction bases left unmatched: 8.

V gene TRBV7-8 combines with J gene TRBJ2-3; TRBD1 might be the D (6 bases). The CDR3 totals 15 residues. The V end was cut by 1 base, the J end by 2 bases, with 10 bases between. In germline, CDR1 is SGHVS, CDR2 FQNEAQ. DNA of the CDR3: TGTGCCAGCAGCTTAGGGGGGCTATACACAGATACGCAGTATTTT. It yields the protein CASSLGGLYTDTQYF.

CDR3 nucleotides: TGCAGCGTAGTTCAGGGGTTGGGATATGGCTACACCTTC. The encoded protein is CSVVQGLGYGYTF. The rearrangement uses TRBV29-1 and TRBJ1-2; D perhaps matches TRBD1 (6 bases). Germline values: CDR1 SQVTM, CDR2 ANQGSEA. Trimming removed 6 bases at V and 5 bases at J, with 16 bases between. This CDR3 region has 13 residues.

This clonotype turned up a few times. The V call is TRBV3-1, the J call TRBJ2-6; D is uncertain. Trimming removed 6 bases at V and 6 bases at J, with 6 bases between. The CDR3 extends over 12 amino acids. Germline assignment: CDR1 LGHDT and CDR2 YNNKEL (reference sequence). The CDR3 sequence is CASSHSANVLTF. The CDR3 nucleotides read TGTGCCAGCAGTCACTCGGCCAACGTCCTGACTTTC.

This clonotype turned up a few times. This rearrangement joins TRBV15 to TRBJ2-7; the D gene could be TRBD1 or TRBD2 (5 bases each). Per germline, CDR1 LNHNV and CDR2 YYDKDF (reference sequence). V was trimmed by 3 bases and J by 3 bases, leaving 12 bases between them. The CDR3 sequence is 14 residues long. The CDR3 nucleotides are TGTGCCACCAGCAGCCGGGACCGAGACTACGAGCAGTACTTC. Amino acids: CATSSRDRDYEQYF.

This clonotype was seen a handful of times. The chain links TRBV4-3 to TRBJ2-3, with 9 bases that match TRBD2. The CDR3 has 17 amino acids. Germline V CDR1 and CDR2: LGHNA, YSLEER. V lost 0 bases to trimming and J lost 6 bases; unmatched junction nucleotides: 10. The CDR3 bases are TGCGCCAGCAGCCAAGATTTTGGTAGCGGGAGAGGTGATACGCAGTATTTT. This codes for CASSQDFGSGRGDTQYF.

This clonotype occurred a few times. The gene calls are TRBV10-3 and TRBJ2-1, with 14 bases that match TRBD2. The CDR3 consists of 17 residues. The germline CDR1 and CDR2 sequences are ENHRY and SYGVKD. V was clipped by 3 bases and J by 10 bases; unmatched bases: 11. The CDR3 sequence is CAISDSERLAGGREQFF. The CDR3 DNA is TGTGCCATCAGTGATTCGGAACGACTAGCGGGGGGGCGAGAGCAGTTCTTC.